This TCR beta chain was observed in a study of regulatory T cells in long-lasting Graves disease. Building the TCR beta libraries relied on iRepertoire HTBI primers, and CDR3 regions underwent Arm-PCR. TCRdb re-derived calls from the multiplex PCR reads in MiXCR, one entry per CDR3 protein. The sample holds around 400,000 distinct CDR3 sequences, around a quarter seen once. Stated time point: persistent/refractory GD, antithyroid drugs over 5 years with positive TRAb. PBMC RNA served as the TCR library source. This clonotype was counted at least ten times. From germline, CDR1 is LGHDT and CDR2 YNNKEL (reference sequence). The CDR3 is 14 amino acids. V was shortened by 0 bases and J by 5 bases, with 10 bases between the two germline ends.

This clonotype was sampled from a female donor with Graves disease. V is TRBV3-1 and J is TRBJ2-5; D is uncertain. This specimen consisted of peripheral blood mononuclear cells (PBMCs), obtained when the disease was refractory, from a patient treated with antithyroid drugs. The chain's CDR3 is CASSQDGLRETQYF. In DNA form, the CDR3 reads TGTGCCAGCAGCCAAGATGGGCTCCGGGAGACCCAGTACTTC.